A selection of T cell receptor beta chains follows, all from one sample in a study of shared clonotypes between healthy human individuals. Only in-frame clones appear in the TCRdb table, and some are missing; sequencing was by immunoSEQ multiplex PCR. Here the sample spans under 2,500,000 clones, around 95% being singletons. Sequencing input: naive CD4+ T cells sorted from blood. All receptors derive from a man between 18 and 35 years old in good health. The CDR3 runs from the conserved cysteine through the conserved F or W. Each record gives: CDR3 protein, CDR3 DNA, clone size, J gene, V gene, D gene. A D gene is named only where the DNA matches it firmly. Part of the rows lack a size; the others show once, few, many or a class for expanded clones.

CDR3: CASSVQGNTGELFF; DNA: TGTGCCAGCAGCGTCCAGGGAAACACCGGGGAGCTGTTTTTT; size: .; J: TRBJ2-2; V: TRBV9; D: .
CDR3: CASSRGETEDEQYF; DNA: TGTGCCAGCAGCAGAGGAGAGACAGAAGACGAGCAGTACTTC; size: .; J: TRBJ2-7; V: TRBV11-3; D: .
CDR3: CASSRLAGDYEQYF; DNA: TGTGCCAGCAGTAGATTAGCGGGCGACTACGAGCAGTACTTC; size: .; J: TRBJ2-7; V: TRBV6-6; D: TRBD2
CDR3: CASSSWDRQYF; DNA: TGTGCCAGCAGCTCTTGGGATAGGCAGTACTTC; size: .; J: TRBJ2-7; V: TRBV6-5; D: .
CDR3: CASSQVLFSGGPEAFF; DNA: TGTGCCAGCAGCCAAGTCCTTTTTTCGGGGGGCCCTGAAGCTTTCTTT; size: .; J: TRBJ1-1; V: TRBV14; D: .
CDR3: CASSYYGSYNSPLHF; DNA: TGTGCCAGCAGTTACTACGGCTCCTATAATTCACCCCTCCACTTT; size: .; J: TRBJ1-6; V: TRBV6-6; D: .
CDR3: CASSYSGGTGELFF; DNA: TGTGCCAGCAGTTACTCAGGAGGCACCGGGGAGCTGTTTTTT; size: .; J: TRBJ2-2; V: TRBV5-6; D: .
CDR3: CAWRRQVSEEKLFF; DNA: TGTGCCTGGAGGAGACAGGTGTCCGAGGAAAAACTGTTTTTT; size: .; J: TRBJ1-4; V: TRBV30; D: .
CDR3: CASSPLALNTEAFF; DNA: TGTGCCAGCTCACCACTAGCCCTGAACACTGAAGCTTTCTTT; size: .; J: TRBJ1-1; V: TRBV18; D: .
CDR3: CASTPRGAGGNQPQHF; DNA: TGTGCCAGTACGCCAAGAGGCGCGGGGGGCAATCAGCCCCAGCATTTT; size: once; J: TRBJ1-5; V: TRBV19; D: .
CDR3: CASWRGEEGRVSNQPQHF; DNA: TGTGCCTCATGGAGGGGGGAGGAGGGCAGGGTTAGCAATCAGCCCCAGCATTTT; size: .; J: TRBJ1-5; V: TRBV30; D: .
CDR3: CASSSQTGAAGELFF; DNA: TGTGCCAGCAGCTCCCAGACGGGAGCAGCCGGGGAGCTGTTTTTT; size: .; J: TRBJ2-2; V: TRBV7-2; D: .
CDR3: CASSPRQGRRAGTQYF; DNA: TGTGCCAGCAGCCCTCGACAGGGGAGGAGGGCCGGTACGCAGTATTTT; size: .; J: TRBJ2-3; V: TRBV7-2; D: TRBD1
CDR3: CASSLIRDDGYTF; DNA: TGTGCCAGCAGCTTAATTCGGGATGATGGCTACACCTTC; size: .; J: TRBJ1-2; V: TRBV7-9; D: .
CDR3: CASSQRKGRPVGYTF; DNA: TGTGCCAGCAGCCAACGTAAGGGAAGGCCGGTTGGCTACACCTTC; size: .; J: TRBJ1-2; V: TRBV7-8; D: .
CDR3: CASSPGQGDTEAFF; DNA: TGTGCCAGCAGCCCAGGACAGGGAGACACTGAAGCTTTCTTT; size: .; J: TRBJ1-1; V: TRBV9; D: TRBD1
CDR3: CASSLSASGREETQYF; DNA: TGTGCCAGCAGCTTGTCGGCTAGCGGGAGAGAAGAGACCCAGTACTTC; size: .; J: TRBJ2-5; V: TRBV5-6; D: TRBD2
CDR3: CASSFSKPKETQYF; DNA: TGTGCCAGCAGCTTCTCTAAGCCAAAAGAGACCCAGTACTTC; size: .; J: TRBJ2-5; V: TRBV7-9; D: .
CDR3: CASSTGQGREKLFF; DNA: TGCGCCAGCAGCACGGGACAGGGCCGAGAAAAACTGTTTTTT; size: .; J: TRBJ1-4; V: TRBV5-1; D: TRBD1
CDR3: CAIGQGEGNTIYF; DNA: TGTGCCATCGGGCAGGGGGAGGGAAACACCATATATTTT; size: .; J: TRBJ1-3; V: TRBV10-3; D: TRBD1